A single sample is the source of the 13 T cell receptor beta chains below, sequenced in a study of patients and donors after allogeneic stem cell transplantation. TCRdb independently ran MiXCR on the RT-PCR reads; one entry per CDR3 protein. This sample has 800,000 to 1,000,000 distinct CDR3 sequences, with around 17% found just once. Material: blood, either unsorted or a sorted T cell fraction (not recorded which). These receptors were taken from a human donor who was either an allogeneic HSCT recipient or a stem cell or donor lymphocyte infusion donor (not recorded which). It is not recorded whose cells these are; they may come from a transplant donor.

This clonotype was observed a few times. J is TRBJ1-4 and V is TRBV7-2; 9 nucleotides line up with TRBD1. With 4 bases clipped from V and 7 bases from J, the junction kept 4 bases outside the gene matches. The CDR3 is 14 amino acids. Germline CDR1 and CDR2: SGHTA and FQGNSA. In DNA, the CDR3 is TGTGCCAGCAGCTCGGACAGGGGAAGTGAAAAACTGTTTTTT. Amino acid sequence: CASSSDRGSEKLFF.

This clonotype turned up a few times. The gene calls are TRBV27 and TRBJ2-3; 7 bases fit TRBD1. CDR1 MNHEY and CDR2 SMNVEV come from the germline V gene (reference sequence). This CDR3 is built from 18 residues. Trimming removed 4 bases from V and 4 bases from J; junction bases left unmatched: 17. The CDR3: CASSSTGKRGPFADTQYF. As DNA, the CDR3 is TGTGCCAGCAGTTCTACGGGGAAGAGGGGGCCCTTCGCAGATACGCAGTATTTT.

J is TRBJ2-5 and V is TRBV7-9; D is tentatively TRBD1 or TRBD2 (6 bases each). The CDR3 extends over 13 amino acids. Germline V gives CDR1 SEHNR, CDR2 FQNEAQ (reference sequence). V lost 7 bases to trimming and J lost 2 bases, with 11 bases between them. CDR3: CASTRGGQETQYF. The CDR3 DNA sequence: TGTGCCAGCACCCGAGGGGGGCAAGAGACCCAGTACTTC.

The J gene is TRBJ2-2, the V gene TRBV24-1, with TRBD2 matching over 9 bases. CDR1 and CDR2 from the germline V gene are KGHDR and SFDVKD. There are 17 residues in the CDR3. The junction had 7 bases not matched to a gene; V was cut back by 5 bases and J by 1 base. This CDR3 is CATSASSGTRNTGELFF. The CDR3 DNA is TGTGCCACCAGTGCCTCTAGCGGGACCCGGAACACCGGGGAGCTGTTTTTT.

This clonotype was detected only a few times. This rearrangement joins TRBV20-1 to TRBJ2-3, with 10 bases that match TRBD2. Trimming removed 5 bases from V and 2 bases from J; junction bases left unmatched: 7. Germline assignment: CDR1 DFQATT and CDR2 SNEGSKA (reference sequence). This CDR3 is built from 15 residues. In DNA, the CDR3 is TGCAGTGCTGGAAAGCGGGGGGGAAACACAGATACGCAGTATTTT. Translation: CSAGKRGGNTDTQYF.

This clonotype was counted ten times or more. In DNA form, the CDR3 reads TGTGCCACCAGCAGTGAAGGACAGGGGGTCAATGAGCAGTTCTTC. Its protein is CATSSEGQGVNEQFF. J is TRBJ2-1 and V is TRBV15; 10 bases match TRBD1. The CDR3 covers 15 residues. After removal of 3 bases from V and 6 bases from J, the junction contained 5 bases not matched to a gene. The germline CDR1 and CDR2 sequences are LNHNV and YYDKDF (reference sequence).

This rearrangement joins TRBV20-1 to TRBJ1-2; 12 positions match TRBD1. J lost 7 bases, V lost 5 bases, and 11 bases had no gene match. The CDR3 runs to 15 residues. Germline CDR1 and CDR2: DFQATT and SNEGSKA (reference sequence). This CDR3 is CSAGDRGRRRSGYTF. The CDR3 DNA is TGCAGTGCTGGGGACAGGGGGCGAAGGAGGTCTGGCTACACCTTC.

This chain joins TRBV6-5 and TRBJ2-3, with D maybe TRBD2 (6 bases). Between the trimmed V and J ends, which lost 4 bases and 7 bases, there was a span of 12 bases. The germline gives CDR1 MNHEY, CDR2 SVGAGI. This CDR3 spans 13 amino acids. The chain's CDR3 is CASSSHGGNTQYF. In nucleotides, the CDR3 is TGTGCCAGCAGTTCACACGGCGGGAATACGCAGTATTTT.

This clonotype came up a few times. The V call is TRBV3-1, the J call TRBJ2-7; TRBD1 aligns across 8 bases. Unmatched junction bases numbered 11, after V lost 1 base and J lost 6 bases. The CDR3 covers 16 residues. CDR1 is LGHDT, CDR2 YNNKEL, per germline (reference sequence). The CDR3 is CASSQVVRTGTVEQYF. In DNA form, the CDR3 reads TGTGCCAGCAGCCAAGTAGTACGGACAGGGACCGTCGAGCAGTACTTC.

In its sample, this clonotype was seen many times. This chain links TRBV29-1 with TRBJ2-2; 8 bases agree with TRBD1. Germline CDR1 and CDR2: SQVTM and ANQGSEA. The CDR3 length is 16 residues. Germline trimming cut 7 bases from V and 0 bases from J; bases unmatched to any gene: 10. CDR3 sequence: CSARGQGGTNTGELFF. The CDR3 nucleotides are TGCAGCGCAAGAGGACAGGGAGGAACGAACACCGGGGAGCTGTTTTTT.

The chain is built from TRBV30 and TRBJ2-1; 10 bases fit TRBD1. The ends lost 1 base at V and 10 bases at J; junction bases unmatched: 4. Germline lookup yields CDR1 GTSNPN and CDR2 SVGIG (reference sequence). CDR3 size: 13 residues. The CDR3 loop is CAWSETGGLEQFF. For the CDR3, the DNA is TGTGCCTGGAGTGAGACAGGGGGCTTGGAGCAGTTCTTC.

This clonotype was detected a few times. V usage is TRBV5-4 and J usage is TRBJ2-3, with D possibly matching TRBD1 (5 bases). The CDR3 consists of 11 residues. From germline, CDR1 is SGHNT and CDR2 YYREEE (reference sequence). The DNA for the CDR3 is TGTGTCGCGCAGGGTGGAGATACGCAGTATTTT. This translates into CVAQGGDTQYF. The entire variable domain, with the rest obtained from reference TRBV5-4 and TRBJ2-3, is as follows: ETGVTQSPTHLIKTRGQQVTLRCSSQSGHNTVSWYQQALGQGPQFIFQYYREEENGRGNFPPRFSGLQFPNYSSELNVNALELDDSALYLCVAQGGDTQYFGPGTRLTVL.

This clonotype was picked up one time. The V and J genes are TRBV9 and TRBJ2-1; TRBD2 agrees at 8 bases. The CDR3 is 13 residues long. With 0 bases clipped from V and 10 bases from J, the junction kept 3 bases outside the gene matches. In germline, CDR1 is SGDLS, CDR2 YYNGEE. The CDR3: CASSVAAGGEQFF. The CDR3, as DNA: TGTGCCAGCAGCGTAGCTGCGGGGGGCGAGCAGTTCTTC.